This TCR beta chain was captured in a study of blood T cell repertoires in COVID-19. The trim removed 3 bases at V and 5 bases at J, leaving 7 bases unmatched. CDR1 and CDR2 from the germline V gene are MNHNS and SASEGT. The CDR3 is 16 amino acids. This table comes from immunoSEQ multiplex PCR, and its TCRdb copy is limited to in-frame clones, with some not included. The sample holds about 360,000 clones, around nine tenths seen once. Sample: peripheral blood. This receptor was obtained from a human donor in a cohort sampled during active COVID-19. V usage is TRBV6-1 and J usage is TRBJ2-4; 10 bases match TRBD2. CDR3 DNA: TGTGCCAGCAGTGAGAAGCGGGGGGGAGACCAAAACATTCAGTACTTC. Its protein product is CASSEKRGGDQNIQYF.